The rows below give T cell receptor beta chains drawn from one sample of a study of shared clonotypes between healthy human individuals. Sequenced by immunoSEQ multiplex PCR; TCRdb stores in-frame clones only, minus some. The table includes about 690,000 clones, 80% to 95% detected once. Input material: memory CD8+ T cells from PBMCs. The origin of the receptors is a man between 18 and 29 years old in good health. Some clones in this sample may be carry-over from other donors' samples. The conserved cysteine and the conserved F or W are not part of the CDR3 here. The D gene is left open where the match is weak.

CDR3aa | d_gene | v_gene
ASSYSDRGNTIY | . | TRBV6-7
ASRYRGPGTGELF | TRBD1 | TRBV27
ASSYSGLSANYGYT | . | TRBV6-5
SVVIYEQY | . | TRBV29-1
ASSMLPASYEQY | . | TRBV19
ASSFRARGGYT | . | TRBV28
ASSLPETGTSSDTQY | TRBD1 | TRBV28
SADRDGELF | TRBD1 | TRBV20-1
ASSVRTATNEKLF | . | TRBV4-1
ASSLDRVATGELF | TRBD1 | TRBV28
ASRVTGEINEQF | TRBD1 | TRBV19
ASSAVDYGYT | . | TRBV19
ASSVAGRLSGNTIY | . | TRBV2
ASSASTGSTDTQY | . | TRBV9
ASRATSGSFYEQY | TRBD2 | TRBV27
ASSSGYNEQF | . | TRBV11-1
ASSSGQGRTTEAF | TRBD1 | TRBV7-3
ASSWDVTDTQY | . | TRBV7-9
AISESGTGYGYT | . | TRBV10-3
ATQPPGISTDTQY | . | TRBV7-9
ASSQSTQVVVQPQH | . | TRBV4-1
ASSLGRGMYEQY | . | TRBV11-2
ASSQGRQGNYGYT | TRBD1 | TRBV4-1
ASSQATTVPTFNQPQH | . | TRBV4-2
ASSRLWTGGSHNEQF | TRBD1 | TRBV7-9
ASSFPRDKRYTGELF | . | TRBV7-8
ASSYGTSDTDTQY | TRBD2 | TRBV6-5
ASSQVATNTGELF | . | TRBV4-1
ASSADRGSNQPQH | TRBD1 | TRBV6-1
ASSLWEAGNEQF | . | TRBV27
ASSRLGYEQY | . | TRBV11-3
ASSLGDRVLSIAKNIQY | TRBD1 | TRBV7-2
ASSVGQGGNTIY | TRBD1 | TRBV25-1
ASSIERNTEAF | . | TRBV19
ASSEGHSTDTQY | . | TRBV6-1
ASSYSGGATEAF | . | TRBV6-5
ASSLWGGAGNTEAF | . | TRBV28
ASSPIPNWRENYEQY | TRBD2 | TRBV19
ASTLSPGGYYEQY | . | TRBV28
ASSFNPGNTEAF | . | TRBV27
ATSRDRAGGVNEQF | TRBD2 | TRBV15
ASSRTSEAYEQY | TRBD2 | TRBV9
ASSLAYGGLVNEQF | . | TRBV7-9
ASSLLAHGYT | . | TRBV7-9
ASSSNRIPWANVLT | . | TRBV7-8
ASSSTGSLDTQY | . | TRBV6-5
ASSGSPRDRDPEAF | TRBD1 | TRBV9
ASSHDTGELF | . | TRBV6-5